Detailed here is one TCR beta chain. This clone showed up just once. What this receptor recognizes is not known. Base qualities are not at hand, and no much larger clone is one base apart. This sample was taken from a study of blood T cell repertoires in COVID-19 (dated by TCRdb to between 2020 and 2021). Study-wide context: Collaborator samples came from the United States, Italy and Spain and covered acute and convalescent phases of COVID-19. HLA class I and class II types, where available, came from metadata supplied by the sample provider rather than from assay-based typing. Subjects who had been exposed to COVID-19, were actively infected with it, or had recovered from it provided the deeply sampled blood TCRbeta repertoires that made up the dataset. The samples were drawn from the first 160 participants of the ongoing ImmuneRACE study and from 1,254 subjects provided by 6 global collaborators. The repertoires were released in a freely available public database meant as a resource for research on the immune response to SARS-CoV-2. The prospective study material was composed of cDNA or gDNA derived from T cells, B-cell-depleted T cells, or PBMCs. The sample metadata nearly always contained a de-identified subject ID, COVID-19 status, age in years and sex.

Enrolling through a virtual design, the prospective study's participants ranged in age from roughly 18 to 89 years and lived across 24 United States geographic areas. To assign participants to cohorts, the prospective study relied on clinical history that participants themselves reported in a screening survey and a study questionnaire. Recovered participants in ImmuneRACE Cohort 3 were defined as having two consecutive negative NP/OP PCR tests, clearance from a healthcare professional, or resolution of symptoms. In the prospective study, mobile phlebotomists collected whole blood, serum and a nasopharyngeal or oropharyngeal swab from each participant. Additional blood draws and questionnaires over an approximately two-month period could optionally be provided by prospective study participants. Before DNA extraction, prospective study blood samples were shipped either frozen or at room temperature.

Points the paper makes about the study in general: Clinical and demographic metadata were provided uncurated, with the amount varying by source and participant.

V sheds 0 bases and J sheds 11 bases, leaving 14 bases between their ends. Based on the germline V gene, the CDR1 and CDR2 sequences are SGHNT and YENEEA. The CDR3 has 14 amino acids, counting the end cysteine and phenylalanine. Only the CDR3 DNA is retained, 42 bases long and in frame from the first base. TCRbeta CDR3 regions were amplified from genomic DNA by means of the immunoSEQ Assay, a bias-controlled multiplex PCR. Processing in the source paper ran as follows. Nucleated cell counts per sample were estimated from amplification of reference gene primers within the assay. To quantify the absolute abundance of each unique TCRbeta CDR3 rearrangement, sequence reads were collapsed and filtered. For each sample, productive Simpson clonality was calculated as the square root of Simpson's diversity index across productive rearrangements. TCRdb re-hosts the immuneACCESS table, in-frame sequences only. Its copies lack some clones; in the studies checked, an unresolved V gene accounts for under half of them, and the cause for the rest is not known. The V and J calls and the clone size are those of that table, but D and trimming were determined from the DNA. Across this sample there are 180,000 or so clones, with about 80% seen only once. Jointly, the top ten make up over 6.5% of the sample.

This sequence was found in a man aged 35 to 55 who had recovered from COVID-19. The sequence is built from TRBV11-3 and TRBJ2-1; the D gene is possibly TRBD2, with 6 bases matching. Specimen: PBMCs or T cells enriched from blood (not recorded which). The DNA is as follows: TGTGCCAGCAGCTTAGAGGGAGCGGGCTCTCAGCAGTTCTTC. Translation gives CASSLEGAGSQQFF.